The rows below give T cell receptor beta chains drawn from one sample of a study of T cells in Graves' hyperthyroidism and ophthalmopathy. Each CDR3 protein gets one entry after TCRdb re-called the multiplex PCR reads with MiXCR. This sample has 500,000 to 600,000 distinct CDR3 sequences; 15% to 20% occur once, and the top ten carry roughly 50%. Sequencing input: blood. The receptors stem from a man aged 40-49 years with Graves' ophthalmopathy. The CDR3 runs from the conserved cysteine through the conserved F or W.

V: TRBV10-3; J: TRBJ2-5; CDR3: CATPPFRGRETQYF
V: TRBV10-3; J: TRBJ1-5; CDR3: CAISRGPTRANGQGASNQPQHF
V: TRBV7-9; J: TRBJ2-2; CDR3: CASSLGAHTGELFF
V: TRBV12-3/TRBV12-4; J: TRBJ1-2; CDR3: CASSPWGQGGPLYGYTF
V: TRBV5-1; J: TRBJ2-1; CDR3: CASSLARRENEQFF
V: TRBV11-3; J: TRBJ2-1; CDR3: CASSRGLAGYGRNEQFF
V: TRBV2; J: TRBJ2-4; CDR3: CASSDSRLAKNIQYF
V: TRBV6-1; J: TRBJ1-6; CDR3: CASSEREGSPLHF
V: TRBV7-9; J: TRBJ2-5; CDR3: CASSFPGQFRETQYF
V: TRBV19; J: TRBJ2-3; CDR3: CASSPWTSGAGDTQYF
V: TRBV30; J: TRBJ1-1; CDR3: CAWSVRVGRSFF
V: TRBV12-3/TRBV12-4; J: TRBJ2-2; CDR3: CASSLYPGIGPGELFF
V: TRBV4-3; J: TRBJ2-1; CDR3: CASSQDSGAYNEQFF
V: TRBV20-1; J: TRBJ2-5; CDR3: CSARDFETQYF
V: TRBV25-1; J: TRBJ2-1; CDR3: CASTWTSGRGEQFF
V: TRBV5-6; J: TRBJ1-2; CDR3: CASSWGRGGYTF
V: TRBV2; J: TRBJ1-6; CDR3: CASSQGGKSSYNSPLHF
V: TRBV18; J: TRBJ2-1; CDR3: CASPPRGQSSYNEQFF
V: TRBV19; J: TRBJ1-1; CDR3: CASRGFTEAFF
V: TRBV14; J: TRBJ1-2; CDR3: CASSSHLGSHGYTF
V: TRBV6-1; J: TRBJ2-7; CDR3: CASSESGTGFYEQYF
V: TRBV18; J: TRBJ1-1; CDR3: CASSPTPGAEAFF
V: TRBV2; J: TRBJ1-2; CDR3: CASSERFWDRGPYGYTF
V: TRBV11-2; J: TRBJ2-2; CDR3: CASSLTPNTGELFF
V: TRBV20-1; J: TRBJ1-4; CDR3: CSASRRSNEKLFF
V: TRBV7-8; J: TRBJ2-7; CDR3: CASSSQFSSWGEQYF
V: TRBV3-1; J: TRBJ1-1; CDR3: CASSQEKGWGTEAFF
V: TRBV7-8; J: TRBJ2-1; CDR3: CASSLASGGGNEQFF
V: TRBV7-9; J: TRBJ2-1; CDR3: CASSLSPDNEQFF
V: TRBV20-1; J: TRBJ1-2; CDR3: CSARPGTASLYYGYTF
V: TRBV3-1; J: TRBJ2-4; CDR3: CASSHLQEVQYF